This T cell receptor (beta chain) was identified in a study of cytomegalovirus exposure and HLA in healthy donors. Points from the study as a whole: The classifier reportedly diagnosed cytomegalovirus status with high specificity and sensitivity.

Comments on this clone: Its antigen is currently unknown.

The germline gives CDR1 LNHDA, CDR2 SQIVND (reference sequence). The CDR3 contains 13 residues. V dropped 3 bases and J dropped 4 bases, with 9 bases sitting between them. The study ran its PCR with 60 Vbeta and 13 Jbeta primers. Only in-frame clones appear in the TCRdb table, and some are missing; sequencing was by immunoSEQ multiplex PCR. The table for this sample gives about 43,000 clones. The sequence derives from a woman aged 25 to 45 in good health and CMV-seronegative. Sequenced sample: PBMCs. The V gene is TRBV19, the J gene TRBJ1-2; the D gene is possibly TRBD1 (5 bases). The CDR3, as DNA: TGTGCCAGTAGTATCGATAGGGGCTATGGCTACACCTTC. Translated, it gives CASSIDRGYGYTF. Filled out from reference TRBV19 and TRBJ1-2, the complete variable domain reads DGGITQSPKYLFRKEGQNVTLSCEQNLNHDAMYWYRQDPGQGLRLIYYSQIVNDFQKGDIAEGYSVSREKKESFPLTVTSAQKNPTAFYLCASSIDRGYGYTFGSGTRLTVV.